These T cell receptor beta chains were read from a single sample in a study of spatial heterogeneity in lung cancer. One entry per CDR3 protein results from TCRdb running MiXCR on the 5' RACE reads. The repertoire consists of over 15,000 distinct CDR3 sequences, with about 6.8% occurring once and the leading ten covering less than 20%. This material consisted of lung tumor tissue, taken at surgery. These receptors were collected from a female donor with early-stage non-small cell lung cancer. Each CDR3 is given with its conserved first and last residue. A D gene is named only where the DNA matches it firmly. Size values are once, few and many counts, or a class for expanded clones, and some rows have none.

j_gene: TRBJ1-1
abundance: many
d_gene: TRBD1
v_gene: TRBV12-3/TRBV12-4
CDR3nt: TGTGCCAGCAGTTCCGCTCGGGACAGAGAAGCTTTCTTT
CDR3aa: CASSSARDREAFF

j_gene: TRBJ2-3
abundance: many
d_gene: TRBD2
v_gene: TRBV6-2/TRBV6-3
CDR3nt: TGTGCCAGCAGTTACCGGACGCTCACACCGGGACTAGCGGGGTCACATACGCAGTATTTT
CDR3aa: CASSYRTLTPGLAGSHTQYF

j_gene: TRBJ2-2
abundance: medium-sized
d_gene: .
v_gene: TRBV11-2
CDR3nt: TGTGCCAGCAGCTTAGATTTAATTACGCAGGGCTTAGGCGGGGAGCTGTTTTTT
CDR3aa: CASSLDLITQGLGGELFF

j_gene: TRBJ1-1
abundance: few
d_gene: TRBD1
v_gene: TRBV30
CDR3nt: TGTGCCTGGAGTGCGGACAGGGGGGTCACTGAAGCTTTCTTT
CDR3aa: CAWSADRGVTEAFF

j_gene: TRBJ2-7
abundance: many
d_gene: TRBD2
v_gene: TRBV20-1
CDR3nt: TGCAGTGCTATTAATATACTTGGCGGGGGCTACGAGCAGTACTTC
CDR3aa: CSAINILGGGYEQYF

j_gene: TRBJ2-7
abundance: many
d_gene: .
v_gene: TRBV6-2/TRBV6-3
CDR3nt: .
CDR3aa: CASILAGTYEQYF

j_gene: TRBJ2-3
abundance: many
d_gene: TRBD2
v_gene: TRBV7-2
CDR3nt: TGTGCCAGCAGCTTAACGGTCCTAGCGGGGGGCACAGATACGCAGTATTTT
CDR3aa: CASSLTVLAGGTDTQYF

j_gene: TRBJ2-7
abundance: many
d_gene: TRBD2
v_gene: TRBV10-3
CDR3nt: TGTGCCATCAGTGAGTCACTAGCGGGCCCCTACGAGCAGTACTTC
CDR3aa: CAISESLAGPYEQYF

j_gene: TRBJ1-1
abundance: many
d_gene: .
v_gene: TRBV29-1
CDR3nt: TGCAGCGTTGGCCGTGGAGCTAACACTGAAGCTTTCTTT
CDR3aa: CSVGRGANTEAFF

j_gene: TRBJ2-2
abundance: many
d_gene: .
v_gene: TRBV3-1
CDR3nt: TGTGCCAGCAGCCCCCTCGCCGGGGAGCTGTTTTTT
CDR3aa: CASSPLAGELFF

j_gene: TRBJ2-5
abundance: many
d_gene: .
v_gene: TRBV7-6
CDR3nt: TGTGCCAGCAGCTTAGTAGGGGGGGAGACCCAGTACTTC
CDR3aa: CASSLVGGETQYF

j_gene: TRBJ1-2
abundance: many
d_gene: TRBD1
v_gene: TRBV27
CDR3nt: TGTGCCAGCAGGCTTTCCGGGACAGGGGACTATGGCTACACCTTC
CDR3aa: CASRLSGTGDYGYTF

j_gene: TRBJ2-2
abundance: many
d_gene: .
v_gene: TRBV6-5
CDR3nt: TGTGCCAGCAGTTTGTATCAGGGAAAGACCGGGGAGCTGTTTTTT
CDR3aa: CASSLYQGKTGELFF

j_gene: TRBJ1-4
abundance: many
d_gene: .
v_gene: TRBV5-8
CDR3nt: TGTGCCAGCAGCCTTACAGGGACGGGGAATGAAAAACTGTTTTTT
CDR3aa: CASSLTGTGNEKLFF

j_gene: TRBJ1-6
abundance: many
d_gene: .
v_gene: TRBV20-1
CDR3nt: TGCAGTGCTAGGCCGCAGGGGACGGGTTCACCCCTCCACTTT
CDR3aa: CSARPQGTGSPLHF

j_gene: TRBJ1-6
abundance: many
d_gene: .
v_gene: TRBV3-1
CDR3nt: TGTGCCAGCAGCCGACTCACGGGAGGGCATAATTCACCCCTCCACTTT
CDR3aa: CASSRLTGGHNSPLHF

j_gene: TRBJ2-7
abundance: .
d_gene: TRBD1
v_gene: TRBV30
CDR3nt: TGTGCCTGGAGTGGAGGGACAGACGAGCAGTACTTC
CDR3aa: CAWSGGTDEQYF